These T cell receptor beta chains were read from a single sample in a study of CD8 T cells in ankylosing spondylitis. TCRdb reanalysed the 5' RACE reads using MiXCR and keeps one entry per CDR3 protein. The data contain roughly 250,000 distinct CDR3 sequences, 7.5% to 9% of them singletons. The sample was blood, either unsorted or a sorted T cell fraction (not recorded which). These receptors were taken from a male donor with ankylosing spondylitis or in good health (not recorded which). Each CDR3 is given with its conserved first and last residue. D genes are given only for firm matches. Clone size is given for some rows only: seen once, a few or many times, or a class if the clone is expanded.

d_call j_call clone_size v_call cdr3_nt cdr3_aa
. TRBJ1-1 . TRBV30 TGTGCCTTAGCAGCGGACATGAACACTGAAGCTTTCTTT CALAADMNTEAFF
. TRBJ2-3 many TRBV7-3 TGTGCCAGCAGCTTAATAGAAGAAGGACTATCAACAGATACGCAGTATTTT CASSLIEEGLSTDTQYF
. TRBJ1-5 many TRBV7-9 TGTGCCAGCAGCTTAGAAACCAATCAGCCCCAGCATTTT CASSLETNQPQHF
TRBD2 TRBJ2-3 few TRBV30 TGTGCCTGCTCTAGCGGGGGGGCCCCAGGGACAGATACGCAGTATTTT CACSSGGAPGTDTQYF
TRBD1 TRBJ1-1 many TRBV7-9 TGTGCCAGCGAACAGGGGGCCGGCACTGAAGCTTTCTTT CASEQGAGTEAFF
. TRBJ2-7 few TRBV7-2 TGTGCCAGCAAGGAGCGGAGCCGCTCCTACGAGCAGTACTTC CASKERSRSYEQYF
TRBD2 TRBJ2-1 few TRBV5-5 TGTGCCAGCAGCTTGGCCGGGTGGAGCGGGGGGGCTTCCAATGAGCAGTTCTTC CASSLAGWSGGASNEQFF
. TRBJ1-5 many TRBV20-1 TGCAGTGCTAGAGGTTCTTCGGGGCCGGATCAGCCCCAGCATTTT CSARGSSGPDQPQHF
. TRBJ2-1 many TRBV5-1 TGCGCCAGCAGCTTCTTCCCCGTGGGGGCCGCGAGTGAGCAGTTCTTC CASSFFPVGAASEQFF
TRBD2 TRBJ2-1 few TRBV7-3 TGTGCCAGCAGCTTAACCCCCACTAGCGGGGTGTGGGTCAATGAGCAGTTCTTC CASSLTPTSGVWVNEQFF